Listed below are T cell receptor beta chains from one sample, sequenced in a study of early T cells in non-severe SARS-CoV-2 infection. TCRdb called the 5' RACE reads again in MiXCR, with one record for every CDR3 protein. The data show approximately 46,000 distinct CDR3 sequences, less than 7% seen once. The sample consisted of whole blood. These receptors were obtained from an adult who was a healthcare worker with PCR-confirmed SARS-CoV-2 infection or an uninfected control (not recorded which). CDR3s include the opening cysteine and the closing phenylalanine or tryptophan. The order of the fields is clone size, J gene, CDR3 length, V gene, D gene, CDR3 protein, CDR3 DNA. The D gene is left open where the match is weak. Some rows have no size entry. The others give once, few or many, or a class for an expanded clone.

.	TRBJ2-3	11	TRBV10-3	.	CATAISDTQYF	TGTGCCACGGCAATCTCAGATACGCAGTATTTT
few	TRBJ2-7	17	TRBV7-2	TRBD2	CASSPRIAGSAFYEQYF	TGTGCCAGCAGCCCCCGGATAGCGGGGTCCGCCTTCTACGAGCAGTACTTC
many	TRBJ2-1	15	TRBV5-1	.	CASSPGGGSYNEQFF	TGCGCCAGCAGCCCCGGGGGTGGGTCCTACAATGAGCAGTTCTTC
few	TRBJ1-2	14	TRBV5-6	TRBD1	CASSFETGGSGYTF	TGTGCCAGCAGCTTCGAGACAGGGGGCAGTGGCTACACCTTC
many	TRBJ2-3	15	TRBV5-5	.	CASSSGRQLRDTQYF	TGTGCCAGCAGCTCGGGACGGCAGCTGAGAGATACGCAGTATTTT
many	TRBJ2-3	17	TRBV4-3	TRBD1	CASSQDGQGISTDTQYF	TGCGCCAGCAGCCAAGATGGACAGGGAATAAGCACAGATACGCAGTATTTT
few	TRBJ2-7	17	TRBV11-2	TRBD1	CASSLDSLYGQAYEQYF	TGTGCCAGCAGCTTAGATTCTCTTTACGGACAGGCCTACGAGCAGTACTTC
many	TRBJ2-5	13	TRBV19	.	CASSMAKGETQYF	TGTGCCAGTAGTATGGCAAAAGGAGAGACCCAGTACTTC
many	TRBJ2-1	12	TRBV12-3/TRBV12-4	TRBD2	CASNGGANEQFF	TGTGCCAGCAACGGGGGGGCCAATGAGCAGTTCTTC
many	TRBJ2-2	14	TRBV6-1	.	CASSPNLNTGELFF	TGTGCCAGCAGCCCGAACCTTAACACCGGGGAGCTGTTTTTT
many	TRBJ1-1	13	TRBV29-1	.	CSVQGRMNTEAFF	TGCAGCGTCCAGGGAAGGATGAACACTGAAGCTTTCTTT
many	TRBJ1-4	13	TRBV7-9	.	CASSPDGGEKLFF	TGTGCCAGCAGCCCAGATGGCGGTGAAAAACTGTTTTTT
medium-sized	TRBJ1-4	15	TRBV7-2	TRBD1	CASSWGGTGNEKLFF	TGTGCCAGCAGCTGGGGGGGGACAGGGAATGAAAAACTGTTTTTT
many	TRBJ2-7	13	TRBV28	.	CASTRSGAREQYF	TGTGCCAGCACCAGATCAGGGGCCCGCGAGCAGTACTTC